This TCR beta chain was documented in a study of T cell responses to AZD1222 COVID-19 vaccine. From germline, CDR1 is SGHNT and CDR2 YYREEE (reference sequence). The CDR3 runs to 13 residues. The V end was cut by 0 bases, the J end by 7 bases, with 10 bases between. Study-wide findings and caveats: Repertoire sampling happened only post peak T cell response.

Sequencing used immunoSEQ multiplex PCR; TCRdb keeps in-frame clones, though not all of them. Among about 120,000 clones, over 75% were seen once, and the ten largest hold 9% to 9.5%. Turning to this clone: Antigen: not known.

The V and J genes are TRBV5-4 and TRBJ1-2, with a weak D call TRBD1 (5 bases). The clonotype originates from an adult in good health. This sample comprised peripheral blood, obtained on day 0 of AZD1222 vaccination. The CDR3 spells CASSLDEGTGYTF. For the CDR3, the DNA is TGTGCCAGCAGCTTGGACGAGGGGACTGGCTACACCTTC.